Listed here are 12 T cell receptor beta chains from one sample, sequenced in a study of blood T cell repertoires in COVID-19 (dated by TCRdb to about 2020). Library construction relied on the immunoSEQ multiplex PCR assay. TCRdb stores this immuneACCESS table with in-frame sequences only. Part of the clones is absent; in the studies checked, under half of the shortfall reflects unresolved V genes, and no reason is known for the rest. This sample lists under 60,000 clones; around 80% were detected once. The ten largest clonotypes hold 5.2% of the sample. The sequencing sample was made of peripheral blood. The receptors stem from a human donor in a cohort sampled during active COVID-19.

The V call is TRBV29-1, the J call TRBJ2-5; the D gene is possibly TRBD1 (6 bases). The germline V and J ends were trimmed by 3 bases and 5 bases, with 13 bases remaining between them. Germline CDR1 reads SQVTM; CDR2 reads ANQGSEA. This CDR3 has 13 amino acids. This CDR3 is CSVDLQGRETQYF. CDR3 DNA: TGCAGCGTTGATTTACAGGGCCGGGAGACCCAGTACTTC.

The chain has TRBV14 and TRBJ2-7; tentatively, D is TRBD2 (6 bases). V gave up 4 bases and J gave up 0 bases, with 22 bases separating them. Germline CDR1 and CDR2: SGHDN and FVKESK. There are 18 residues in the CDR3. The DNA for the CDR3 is TGTGCCAGCAGCCTGATAAAAAGAGGAGGGGCAGCCTCCTACGAGCAGTACTTC. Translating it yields CASSLIKRGGAASYEQYF.

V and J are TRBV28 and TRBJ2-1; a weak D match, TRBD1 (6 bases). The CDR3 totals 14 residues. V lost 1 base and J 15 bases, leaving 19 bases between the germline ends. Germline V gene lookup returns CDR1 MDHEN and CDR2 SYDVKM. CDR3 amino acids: CASSLSYLSGAVFF. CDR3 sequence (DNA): TGTGCCAGCAGTTTATCTTATCTATCAGGGGCCGTGTTCTTC.

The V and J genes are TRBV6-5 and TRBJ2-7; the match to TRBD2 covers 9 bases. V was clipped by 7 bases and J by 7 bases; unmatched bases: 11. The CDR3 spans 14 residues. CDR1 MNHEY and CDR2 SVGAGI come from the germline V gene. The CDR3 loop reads CASMLRLAGWEQYF. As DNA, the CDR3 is TGTGCCAGCATGCTTAGGCTAGCGGGGTGGGAGCAGTACTTC.

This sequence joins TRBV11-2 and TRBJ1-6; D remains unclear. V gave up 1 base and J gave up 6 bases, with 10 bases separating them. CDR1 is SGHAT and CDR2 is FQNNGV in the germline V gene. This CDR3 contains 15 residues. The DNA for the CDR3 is TGTGCCAGCAGCTTAGCCGGACGGGGTAATTCACCCCTCCACTTT. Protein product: CASSLAGRGNSPLHF.

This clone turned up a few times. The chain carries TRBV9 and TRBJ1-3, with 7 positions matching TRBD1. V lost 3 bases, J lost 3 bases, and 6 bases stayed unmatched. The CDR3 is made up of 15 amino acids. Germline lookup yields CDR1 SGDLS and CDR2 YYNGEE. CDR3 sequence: CASSAQGVVGNTIYF. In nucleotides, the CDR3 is TGTGCCAGCAGCGCCCAGGGGGTTGTTGGAAACACCATATATTTT.

CDR3 coding DNA: TGTGCCAGCACCCCCTCAGTCGGGTTCAATCAGCCCCAGCATTTT. Its protein product is CASTPSVGFNQPQHF. The V call is TRBV4-2, the J call TRBJ1-5, with no clear D. V lost 7 bases to trimming and J lost 3 bases, with 16 bases between them. CDR1 and CDR2 (germline): LGHNA, YNFKEQ. CDR3 length equals 15 residues.

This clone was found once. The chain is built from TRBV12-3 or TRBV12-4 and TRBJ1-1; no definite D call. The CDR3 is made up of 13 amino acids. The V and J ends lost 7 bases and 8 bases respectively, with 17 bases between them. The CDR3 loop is CASTLWAGQEAFF. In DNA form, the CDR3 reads TGTGCCAGCACCCTATGGGCAGGCCAAGAAGCTTTCTTT.

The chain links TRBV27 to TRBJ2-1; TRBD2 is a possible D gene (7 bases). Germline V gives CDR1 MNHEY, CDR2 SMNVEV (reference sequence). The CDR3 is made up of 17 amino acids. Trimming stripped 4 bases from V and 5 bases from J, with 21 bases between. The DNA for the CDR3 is TGTGCCAGCAGTTACCGGGGGGCGGCGGGCCGAAACAATGAGCAGTTCTTC. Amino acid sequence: CASSYRGAAGRNNEQFF.

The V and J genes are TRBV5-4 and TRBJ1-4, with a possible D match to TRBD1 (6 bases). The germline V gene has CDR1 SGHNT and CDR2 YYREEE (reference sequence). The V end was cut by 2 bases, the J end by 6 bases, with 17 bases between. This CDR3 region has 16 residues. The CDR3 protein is CASSLGPGTSDEKLFF. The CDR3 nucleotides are TGTGCCAGCAGCTTAGGCCCCGGGACAAGCGATGAAAAACTGTTTTTT.

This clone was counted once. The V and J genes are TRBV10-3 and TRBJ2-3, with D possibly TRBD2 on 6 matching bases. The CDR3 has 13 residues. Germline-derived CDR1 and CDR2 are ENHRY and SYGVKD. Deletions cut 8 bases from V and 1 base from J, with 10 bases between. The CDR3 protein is CAIAQRGTDTQYF. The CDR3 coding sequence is TGTGCCATCGCCCAGCGGGGCACAGATACGCAGTATTTT.

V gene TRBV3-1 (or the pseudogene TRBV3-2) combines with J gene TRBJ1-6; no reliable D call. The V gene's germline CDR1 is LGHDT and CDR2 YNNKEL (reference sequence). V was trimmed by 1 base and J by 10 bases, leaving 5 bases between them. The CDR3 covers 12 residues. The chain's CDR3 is CASSQGQSPLHF. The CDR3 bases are TGTGCCAGCAGCCAAGGACAATCACCCCTCCACTTT.